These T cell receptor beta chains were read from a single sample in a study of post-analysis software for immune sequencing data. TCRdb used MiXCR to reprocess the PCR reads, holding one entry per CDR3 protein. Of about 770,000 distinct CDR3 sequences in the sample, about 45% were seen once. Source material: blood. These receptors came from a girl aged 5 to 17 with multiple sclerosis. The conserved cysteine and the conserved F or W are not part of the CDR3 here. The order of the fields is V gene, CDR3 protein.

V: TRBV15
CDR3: ATSREDRVDYEQY

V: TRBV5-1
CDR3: ASSTSTGTSAGTQY

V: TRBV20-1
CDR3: MPVRTDTYEQY

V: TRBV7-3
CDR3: ASSLTLGGGYT

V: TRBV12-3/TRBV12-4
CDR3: ASSRTGGANTEAF

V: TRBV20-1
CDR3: SAWGRQGLSGANVLT

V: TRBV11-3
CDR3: ASSLTGKNTEAF

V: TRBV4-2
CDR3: ASSQEGQGISEAF

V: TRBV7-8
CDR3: ASSPTGGWTDTQY

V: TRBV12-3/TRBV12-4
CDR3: ASSWWRGNEQF

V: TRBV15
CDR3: ATSRGDESGSGANVLT

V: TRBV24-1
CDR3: ATSDYTSGRANEQF

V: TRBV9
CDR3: ASSPLGSGYT

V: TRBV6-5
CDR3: ASPELTTSPYEQY

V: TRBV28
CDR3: ASSGGQGTYEQY

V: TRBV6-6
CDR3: ASSYPGQGERAF

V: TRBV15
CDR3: ATSRDLGAGGHNEQF

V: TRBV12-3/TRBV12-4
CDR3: ASSSGDRGSPNYGYT